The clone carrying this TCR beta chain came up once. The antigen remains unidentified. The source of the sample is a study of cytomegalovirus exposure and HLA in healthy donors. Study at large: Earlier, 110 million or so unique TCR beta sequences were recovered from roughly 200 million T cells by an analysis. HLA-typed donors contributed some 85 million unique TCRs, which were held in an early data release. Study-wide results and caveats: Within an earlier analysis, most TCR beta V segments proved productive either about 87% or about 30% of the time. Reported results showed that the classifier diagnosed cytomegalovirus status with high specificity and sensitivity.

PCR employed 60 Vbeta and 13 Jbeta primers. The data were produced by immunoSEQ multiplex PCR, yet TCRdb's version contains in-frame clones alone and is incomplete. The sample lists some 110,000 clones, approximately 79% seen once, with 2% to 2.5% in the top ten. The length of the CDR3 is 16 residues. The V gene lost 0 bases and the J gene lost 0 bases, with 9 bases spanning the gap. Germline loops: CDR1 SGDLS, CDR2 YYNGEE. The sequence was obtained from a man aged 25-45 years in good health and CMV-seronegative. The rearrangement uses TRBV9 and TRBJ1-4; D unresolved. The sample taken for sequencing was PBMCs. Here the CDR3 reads CASSVGTVATNEKLFF. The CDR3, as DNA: TGTGCCAGCAGCGTAGGAACAGTTGCAACTAATGAAAAACTGTTTTTT.